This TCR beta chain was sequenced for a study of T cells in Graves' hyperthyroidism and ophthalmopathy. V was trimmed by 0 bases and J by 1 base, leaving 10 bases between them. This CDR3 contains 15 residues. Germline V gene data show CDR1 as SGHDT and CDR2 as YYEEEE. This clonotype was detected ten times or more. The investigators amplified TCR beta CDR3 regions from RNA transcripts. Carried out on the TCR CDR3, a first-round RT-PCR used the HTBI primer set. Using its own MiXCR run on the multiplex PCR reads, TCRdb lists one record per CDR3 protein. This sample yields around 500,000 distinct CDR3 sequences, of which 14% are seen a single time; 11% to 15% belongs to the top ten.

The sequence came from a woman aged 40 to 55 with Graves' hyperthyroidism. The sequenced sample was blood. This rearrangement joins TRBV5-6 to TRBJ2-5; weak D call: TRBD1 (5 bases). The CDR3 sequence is CASSLGRATQETQYF. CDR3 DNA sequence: TGTGCCAGCAGCTTGGGCAGGGCCACCCAAGAGACCCAGTACTTC.